Listed here is a single TCR beta chain. Its antigen is undetermined. CDR1 and CDR2 (germline): SQVTM, ANQGSEA. This CDR3 is 13 amino acids long. The junction had 5 bases not matched to a gene; V was cut back by 4 bases and J by 4 bases. Researchers ran the PCR with 60 Vbeta and 13 Jbeta primers. Clones were sequenced by immunoSEQ multiplex PCR, and TCRdb holds only the in-frame ones, with some missing. Among more than 200,000 clones listed, approximately 79% were seen once. This sample was taken from a study of cytomegalovirus exposure and HLA in healthy donors. Study-wide results and limits: A likely sequencing artifact accounted for one observed cluster of highly shared sequence variants. Later, TCR association rates were found to vary by HLA locus, highest for DRB1 and lowest for HLA-C.

The source is a man in his late teens or twenties in good health and CMV-seronegative. Sequenced sample: PBMCs. The J gene is TRBJ2-3, the V gene TRBV29-1, with 7 bases matching TRBD2. CDR3 in amino acids: CSVVSSGPDTQYF. The DNA of the CDR3 is TGCAGCGTTGTTAGTAGCGGGCCAGATACGCAGTATTTT.